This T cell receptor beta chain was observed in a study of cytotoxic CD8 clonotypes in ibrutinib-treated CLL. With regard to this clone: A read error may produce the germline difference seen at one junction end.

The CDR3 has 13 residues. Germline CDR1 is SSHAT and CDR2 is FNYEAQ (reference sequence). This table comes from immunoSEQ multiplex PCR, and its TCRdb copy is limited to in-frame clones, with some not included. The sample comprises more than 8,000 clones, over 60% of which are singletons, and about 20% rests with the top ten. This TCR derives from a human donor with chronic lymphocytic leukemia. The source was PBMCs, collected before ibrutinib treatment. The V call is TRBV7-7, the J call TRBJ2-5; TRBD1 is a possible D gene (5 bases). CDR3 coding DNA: TGTGCTAGCAGCTTCGACAGAAAAGAGACCCAGTACTTC. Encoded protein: CASSFDRKETQYF.